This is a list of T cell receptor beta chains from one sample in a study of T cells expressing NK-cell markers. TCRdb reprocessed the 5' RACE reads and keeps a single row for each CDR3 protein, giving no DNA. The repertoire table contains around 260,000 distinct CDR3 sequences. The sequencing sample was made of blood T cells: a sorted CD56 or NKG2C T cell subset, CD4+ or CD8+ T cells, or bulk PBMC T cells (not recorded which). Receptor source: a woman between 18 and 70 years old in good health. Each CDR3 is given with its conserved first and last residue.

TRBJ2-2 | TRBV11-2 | CASSALAGGRNTGELFF
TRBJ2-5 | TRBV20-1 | CSARGLKETQYF
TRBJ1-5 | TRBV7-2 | CASSLGQAGQPQHF
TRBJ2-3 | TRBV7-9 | CASSSQAATDTQYF
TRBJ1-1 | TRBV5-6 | CASSWGWDTEAFF
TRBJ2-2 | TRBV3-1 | CASSQPNLGPGELFF
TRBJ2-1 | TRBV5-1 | CASSLVERGVNEQFF
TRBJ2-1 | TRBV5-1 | CASSFFILGEQFF
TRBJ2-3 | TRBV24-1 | CATSDPGQGSTDTQYF
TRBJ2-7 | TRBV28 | CASSLPRGALSYEQYF
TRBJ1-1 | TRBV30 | CAWSWGSEAFF
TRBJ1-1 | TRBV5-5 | CASSLGDRVIGTEAFF
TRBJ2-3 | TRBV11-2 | CASSLGGQGLRDTQYF
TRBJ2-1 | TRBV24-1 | CATSDPRGPSYNEQFF
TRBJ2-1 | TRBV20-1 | CSAGGAGGKISSYNEQFF
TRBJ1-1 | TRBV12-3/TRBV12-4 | CASSLISPSSGGRVNTEAFF
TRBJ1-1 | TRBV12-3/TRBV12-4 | CASSFNSFRSTEAFF
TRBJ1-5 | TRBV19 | CASSIKTQPQHF
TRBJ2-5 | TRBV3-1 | CASTLQETQYF
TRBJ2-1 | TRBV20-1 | CSARDRIQTYNEQFF
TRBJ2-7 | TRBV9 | CASSPSVTLAYEQYF
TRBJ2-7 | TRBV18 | CASSHGTAYEQYF
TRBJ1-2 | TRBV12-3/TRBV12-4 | CASSSPAEGTNYGYTF
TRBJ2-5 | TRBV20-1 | CSAGFSGRLGETQYF
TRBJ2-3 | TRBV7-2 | CASSLAVSLARKLEDTQYF
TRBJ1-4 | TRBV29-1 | CSVRWGNEKLFF
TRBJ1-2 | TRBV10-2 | CASSGTGLYTF
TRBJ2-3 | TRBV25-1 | CASSEYSWARTDTQYF
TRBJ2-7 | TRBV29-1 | CSVRILRGEQYF
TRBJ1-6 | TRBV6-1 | CASWTGSSPLHF
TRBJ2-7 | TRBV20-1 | CSVPDRGPYEQYF
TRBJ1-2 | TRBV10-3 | CAISESRDRAGYTF
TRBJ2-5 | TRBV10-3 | CAINQPPQETQYF
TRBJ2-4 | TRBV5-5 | CASSGDGGSKNIQYF
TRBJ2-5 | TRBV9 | CASSVGRNQETQYF
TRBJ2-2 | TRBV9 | CASSVGTRSPNTGELFF
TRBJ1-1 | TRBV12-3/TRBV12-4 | CASSLSSLGGAFF
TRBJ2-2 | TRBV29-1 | CSARWGSAGELFF
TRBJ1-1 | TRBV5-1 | CASSLSRGEAFF
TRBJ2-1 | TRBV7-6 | CTSTAGAGRSEQFF
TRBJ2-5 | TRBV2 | CASKRALAQETQYF
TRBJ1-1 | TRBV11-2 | CASSLQSVNTEAFF
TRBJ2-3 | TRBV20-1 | CSARGGGPFRTDTQYF
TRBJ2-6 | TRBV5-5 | CASSLWSGFSGANVLTF
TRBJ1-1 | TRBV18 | CASSPWTGRADTEAFF
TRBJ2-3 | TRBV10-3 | CAISRQSTDTQYF
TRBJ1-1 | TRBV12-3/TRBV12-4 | CASSLQSSQNTEAFF
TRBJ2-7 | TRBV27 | CASSPWDRAYEQYF
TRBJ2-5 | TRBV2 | CAFAPRDQETQYF
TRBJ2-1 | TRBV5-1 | CASSLEGSGSKDEQFF
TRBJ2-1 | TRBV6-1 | CASSLAGYNEQFF
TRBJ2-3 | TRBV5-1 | CASSGGTSGNTDTQYF
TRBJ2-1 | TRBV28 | CASSPQGARNEQFF
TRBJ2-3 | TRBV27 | CASRRRETSTDTQYF
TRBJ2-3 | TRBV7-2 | CASSLAPQRGAGGTDTQYF